The 8 T cell receptor beta chains given below trace back to one sample, sequenced in a study of human T cells and chemical hapten exposure. Documented treatment: therapeutic diphenylcyclopropenone sensitization with weekly scalp DPC. Unique molecular identifiers were attached to individual cDNA molecules during library preparation. TCRdb processed the reads anew with MiXCR; each CDR3 protein has one entry. The table lists approximately 940 distinct CDR3 sequences, 50% to 65% of them singletons. Sequenced material: whole blood, taken before DPC sensitization or 2, 6, or about 24 weeks after (not recorded which). Source of these receptors: an adult with alopecia areata. Some clones in this sample may be carry-over from other donors' samples. This table probably holds off-target reads from a library built for another chain.

Here the CDR3 reads CASSLIQKNTEAFF. The CDR3 nucleotides read TGTGCCAGCAGTTTAATTCAGAAGAACACTGAAGCTTTCTTT. The chain couples TRBV28 to TRBJ1-1; D unclear. This CDR3 contains 14 residues. Germline V gives CDR1 MDHEN, CDR2 SYDVKM. V lost 2 bases and J lost 1, with 8 bases in between.

A single count supports this clonotype. This chain uses TRBV19 with TRBJ1-2, with 8 bases that match TRBD1. The CDR3 loop spans 14 amino acids. Germline assignment: CDR1 LNHDA and CDR2 SQIVND (reference sequence). The V gene end was trimmed by 3 bases and the J gene end by 4 bases; junction bases not matched to a gene: 4. In DNA, the CDR3 is TGTGCCAGTAGTATCAGACAGGGGACCTATGGCTACACCTTC. Its translation is CASSIRQGTYGYTF.

The gene calls are TRBV2 and TRBJ2-5; D possibly corresponds to TRBD1 (6 bases). The CDR3 has 13 amino acids. Looked up from germline, CDR1 is SNHLY and CDR2 is FYNNEI. V was clipped by 5 bases and J by 2 bases, with 9 bases between them. The DNA for the CDR3 is TGTGCCAGCAGTTGGGGGACACAAGAGACCCAGTACTTC. Protein product: CASSWGTQETQYF.

V is TRBV27 and J is TRBJ1-1, with unresolved D. The germline V gene encodes CDR1 MNHEY and CDR2 SMNVEV (reference sequence). This CDR3 has 11 amino acids. V shed 2 bases and J shed 7 bases, with 5 bases lying between them. The DNA for the CDR3 is TGTGCCAGCAGTTTAGGCGGTGAAGCTTTCTTT. This translates into CASSLGGEAFF.

The chain links TRBV28 to TRBJ2-7; D is undetermined. Germline CDR1 MDHEN, CDR2 SYDVKM. The V end lost 6 bases, the J end lost 4 bases, and 10 bases lay between the germline ends. The CDR3 extends over 12 amino acids. CDR3 DNA: TGTGCCAGCAGCTCTGACATATACGAGCAGTACTTC. It specifies CASSSDIYEQYF.

This clonotype has a handful of counts. The V gene is TRBV20-1, the J gene TRBJ1-2; TRBD1 is a possible D gene (6 bases). The CDR3 has 14 amino acids. In germline, CDR1 is DFQATT, CDR2 SNEGSKA (reference sequence). Deletions cut 1 base from V and 4 bases from J, with 13 bases between. The CDR3 loop is CSARADRRSYGYTF. In DNA form, the CDR3 reads TGCAGTGCTAGAGCCGACAGGAGAAGCTATGGCTACACCTTC.

This clonotype turned up a few times. J is TRBJ2-1 and V is TRBV7-9; 9 nucleotides match TRBD2. This CDR3 comprises 18 residues. The V and J ends lost 5 bases and 5 bases, in that order; junction bases with no gene match: 16. The germline CDR1 and CDR2 sequences are SEHNR and FQNEAQ (reference sequence). This CDR3 reads CASSLVGASGIVHNEQFF. CDR3 coding DNA: TGTGCCAGCAGCCTAGTTGGGGCTAGCGGGATAGTTCACAATGAGCAGTTCTTC.

V and J are TRBV4-1 and TRBJ2-7, with D unclear. Trimming left V 1 base short and J 2 bases short, with 6 bases between. Germline V gene data show CDR1 as MGHRA and CDR2 as YSYEKL. The CDR3 loop spans 13 amino acids. CDR3 sequence reads: CASSQVRTYEQYF. In DNA form, the CDR3 reads TGCGCCAGCAGCCAAGTGAGGACCTACGAGCAGTACTTC.